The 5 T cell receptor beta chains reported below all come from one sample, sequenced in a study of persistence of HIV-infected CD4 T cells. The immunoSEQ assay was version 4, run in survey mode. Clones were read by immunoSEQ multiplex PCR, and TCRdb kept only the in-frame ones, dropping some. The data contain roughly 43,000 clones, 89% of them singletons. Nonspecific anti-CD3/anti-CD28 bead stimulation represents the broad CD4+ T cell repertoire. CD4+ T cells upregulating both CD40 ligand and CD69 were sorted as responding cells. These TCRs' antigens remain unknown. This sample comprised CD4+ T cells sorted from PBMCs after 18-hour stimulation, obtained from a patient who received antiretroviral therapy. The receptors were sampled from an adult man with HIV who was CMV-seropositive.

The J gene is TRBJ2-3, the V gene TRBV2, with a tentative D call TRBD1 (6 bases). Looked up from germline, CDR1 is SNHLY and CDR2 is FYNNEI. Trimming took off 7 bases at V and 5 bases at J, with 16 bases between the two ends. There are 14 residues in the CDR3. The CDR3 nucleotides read TGTGCCAGCATCCCGGACAGATTCGGAGATACGCAGTATTTT. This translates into CASIPDRFGDTQYF. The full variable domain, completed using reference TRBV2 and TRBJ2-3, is EPEVTQTPSHQVTQMGQEVILRCVPISNHLYFYWYRQILGQKVEFLVSFYNNEISEKSEIFDDQFSVERPDGSNFTLKIRSTKLEDSAMYFCASIPDRFGDTQYFGPGTRLTVL.

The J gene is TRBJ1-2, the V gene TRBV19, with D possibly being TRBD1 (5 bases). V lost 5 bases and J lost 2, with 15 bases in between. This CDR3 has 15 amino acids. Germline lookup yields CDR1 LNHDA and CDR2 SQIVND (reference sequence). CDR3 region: CASSPSFPGNYGYTF. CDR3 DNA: TGTGCCAGTAGTCCTTCTTTTCCAGGGAACTATGGCTACACCTTC.

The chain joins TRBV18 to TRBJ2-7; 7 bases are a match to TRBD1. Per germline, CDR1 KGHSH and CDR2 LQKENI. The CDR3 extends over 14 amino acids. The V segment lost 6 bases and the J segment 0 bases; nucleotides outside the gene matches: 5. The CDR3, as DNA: TGTGCCAGCTCCCAGGGACAGAACTCCTACGAGCAGTACTTC. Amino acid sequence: CASSQGQNSYEQYF.

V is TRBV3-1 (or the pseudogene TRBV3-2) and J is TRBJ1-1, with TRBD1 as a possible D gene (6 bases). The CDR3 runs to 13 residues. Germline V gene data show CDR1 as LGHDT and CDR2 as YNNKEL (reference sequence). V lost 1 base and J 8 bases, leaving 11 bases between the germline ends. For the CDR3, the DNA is TGTGCCAGCAGCCAAGGGGGGCCCCCCGAAGCTTTCTTT. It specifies CASSQGGPPEAFF.

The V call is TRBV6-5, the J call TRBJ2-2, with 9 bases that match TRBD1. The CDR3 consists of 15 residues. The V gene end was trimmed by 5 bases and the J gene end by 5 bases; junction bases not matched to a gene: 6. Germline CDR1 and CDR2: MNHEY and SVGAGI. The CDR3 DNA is TGTGCCAGCAGTCCCGGACAGGGGAGGACCGGGGAGCTGTTTTTT. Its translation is CASSPGQGRTGELFF.